This is a list of T cell receptor beta chains from one sample in a study of spatial heterogeneity in lung cancer. TCRdb called the 5' RACE reads again in MiXCR, with one record for every CDR3 protein. The sample holds roughly 11,000 distinct CDR3 sequences, around an eighth seen once. Sequencing was performed on lung tumor tissue, taken at surgery. The origin of the receptors is a female donor with early-stage non-small cell lung cancer. Both conserved end residues are part of each CDR3. A D gene is named only where the DNA matches it firmly. Some rows have no size entry. The others give once, few or many, or a class for an expanded clone.

J gene,D gene,V gene,clone size,CDR3 protein,CDR3 DNA
TRBJ2-1,NA,TRBV4-1,many,CASSFPAGKAVNEQFF,TGCGCCAGCAGTTTTCCGGCGGGGAAGGCTGTCAATGAGCAGTTCTTC
TRBJ1-5,NA,TRBV2,medium-sized,CASSSTGSNQPQHF,TGTGCCAGCAGTTCAACAGGTAGCAATCAGCCCCAGCATTTT
TRBJ2-7,NA,TRBV29-1,many,CSVELLGHRYEQYF,TGCAGCGTTGAACTTCTGGGGCACCGCTACGAGCAGTACTTC
TRBJ1-3,TRBD1,TRBV6-6,many,CASRTGTGGNTIYF,TGTGCCAGCAGGACCGGGACAGGAGGAAACACCATATATTTT
TRBJ2-5,NA,TRBV5-6,NA,CASSLRTTSKETQYF,TGTGCCAGCAGCTTGAGGACTACCTCGAAAGAGACCCAGTACTTC
TRBJ2-2,NA,TRBV7-3,few,CASSLRNTGELFF,TGTGCCAGCAGCTTAAGAAACACCGGGGAGCTGTTTTTT
TRBJ2-5,TRBD1,TRBV20-1,medium-sized,CSAPRLQGQETQYF,TGCAGTGCTCCGAGGTTACAGGGGCAGGAGACCCAGTACTTC
TRBJ2-3,TRBD1,TRBV10-3,NA,CAIRPGGQGFKDTQYF,TGTGCCATCAGACCCGGGGGACAGGGGTTTAAAGATACGCAGTATTTT
TRBJ2-2,NA,TRBV29-1,NA,CSGRNTGELFF,TGCAGCGGGCGGAACACCGGGGAGCTGTTTTTT
TRBJ2-7,NA,TRBV7-9,medium-sized,CASSLSGAGPLGGQYF,TGTGCCAGCAGCTTATCGGGGGCCGGCCCCTTAGGGGGGCAGTACTTC
TRBJ2-1,NA,TRBV7-8,many,CASSAREGSNEQFF,TGTGCCAGCAGCGCCAGGGAAGGCTCCAATGAGCAGTTCTTC
TRBJ2-7,TRBD1,TRBV14,many,CASSRNPGQGWDEQYF,TGTGCCAGCAGCCGGAATCCGGGACAGGGCTGGGACGAGCAGTACTTC
TRBJ2-6,NA,TRBV18,many,CASSPGQASGANVLTF,TGTGCCAGCTCACCAGGGCAAGCCTCTGGGGCCAACGTCCTGACTTTC
TRBJ2-5,NA,TRBV7-6,medium-sized,CASSLALWSGRETQYF,TGTGCCAGCAGCTTAGCGCTGTGGAGCGGCCGAGAGACCCAGTACTTC
TRBJ2-7,TRBD1,TRBV29-1,NA,CSVVKQGYYEQYF,TGCAGCGTCGTAAAACAGGGGTACTACGAGCAGTACTTC